Listed below are T cell receptor beta chains from one sample, sequenced in a study of shared clonotypes between healthy human individuals. Only in-frame clones appear in the TCRdb table, and some are missing; sequencing was by immunoSEQ multiplex PCR. The repertoire includes 740,000 or so clones, about 80% of them detected once, and under 2% sits in the top ten. Source material: memory CD4+ T cells sorted from blood. The receptors derive from a woman in her 30s in good health. CDR3s leave out the opening cysteine and the closing phenylalanine or tryptophan. Each record gives: D gene, J gene, V gene, CDR3 protein. A D gene is named only where the DNA matches it firmly.

D: TRBD1; J: TRBJ2-3; V: TRBV27; CDR3: ASRGDRGILPHISDTQY
D: TRBD1; J: TRBJ1-1; V: TRBV27; CDR3: ASSFFGQGGTEAF
D: -; J: TRBJ2-1; V: TRBV5-1; CDR3: ASSWAPGTYNEQF
D: -; J: TRBJ1-2; V: TRBV18; CDR3: ASSPPRDLPSYGYT
D: -; J: TRBJ2-2; V: TRBV21-1; CDR3: ASGNGRAGELF
D: -; J: TRBJ2-2; V: TRBV6-1; CDR3: ASSGPLRGPGELF
D: TRBD2; J: TRBJ2-1; V: TRBV5-4; CDR3: ASSPQLAEDNEQF
D: -; J: TRBJ2-1; V: TRBV7-3; CDR3: ASSTAGLYNEQF
D: TRBD1; J: TRBJ2-5; V: TRBV19; CDR3: ASSITGERETQY
D: TRBD2; J: TRBJ2-3; V: TRBV10-3; CDR3: ATGLAPAGDTQY
D: TRBD1; J: TRBJ2-3; V: TRBV28; CDR3: ASSFRRGLADTQY
D: -; J: TRBJ1-4; V: TRBV6-5; CDR3: ASSYRGRTNEKLF
D: -; J: TRBJ1-2; V: TRBV7-8; CDR3: ASSLAGVNYGYT
D: -; J: TRBJ2-1; V: TRBV4-1; CDR3: ASSQEGSMVGWVEQF
D: -; J: TRBJ2-1; V: TRBV12-5; CDR3: ASGQDSSYNEQF
D: -; J: TRBJ2-3; V: TRBV15; CDR3: ATSRGGFTDTQY
D: TRBD1; J: TRBJ1-5; V: TRBV19; CDR3: ASAGRQGKNQPQH
D: -; J: TRBJ1-5; V: TRBV5-1; CDR3: ASSYGGNQPQH
D: -; J: TRBJ2-2; V: TRBV2; CDR3: ASSGGVVYTGELF
D: -; J: TRBJ2-6; V: TRBV5-1; CDR3: ASASQGQGLSGANVLT
D: -; J: TRBJ1-5; V: TRBV5-4; CDR3: ASSSDNSNQPQH
D: -; J: TRBJ2-1; V: TRBV4-1; CDR3: ASSQEYYNGAGGYNEQF
D: TRBD2; J: TRBJ2-7; V: TRBV28; CDR3: ASSLSFSGAGDEQY
D: TRBD2; J: TRBJ2-2; V: TRBV5-6; CDR3: ASSKREAGELF
D: TRBD2; J: TRBJ2-7; V: TRBV4-1; CDR3: ASSQDRLAEAYEQY
D: -; J: TRBJ1-2; V: TRBV6-1; CDR3: ASIGLDYGYT
D: -; J: TRBJ1-5; V: TRBV19; CDR3: ASSIEHNNQPQH
D: TRBD1; J: TRBJ2-1; V: TRBV27; CDR3: ASSSQWDRVVEQF
D: -; J: TRBJ2-7; V: TRBV29-1; CDR3: SVDGSDAKQY
D: TRBD2; J: TRBJ2-1; V: TRBV4-2; CDR3: ASSQDLLAGGLSYNEQF
D: -; J: TRBJ2-1; V: TRBV5-6; CDR3: ASSLRWASGGNEQF
D: -; J: TRBJ1-2; V: TRBV18; CDR3: ASSPVTDGYGYT
D: -; J: TRBJ1-6; V: TRBV2; CDR3: ASSEDRTYNSPLH
D: TRBD2; J: TRBJ2-1; V: TRBV27; CDR3: ASRSAGVRYNEQF
D: TRBD1; J: TRBJ2-5; V: TRBV19; CDR3: ASSAPQGQETQY
D: -; J: TRBJ1-4; V: TRBV10-3; CDR3: AISNKTATNEKLF
D: -; J: TRBJ2-1; V: TRBV28; CDR3: ASSLPYTYNEQF
D: -; J: TRBJ2-1; V: TRBV25-1; CDR3: ASSGSPHRDPEQF
D: TRBD1; J: TRBJ2-5; V: TRBV5-6; CDR3: ASSLRTGGTETQY
D: -; J: TRBJ1-2; V: TRBV28; CDR3: ASTQLNYGYT
D: -; J: TRBJ1-1; V: TRBV5-4; CDR3: ASSSGPNTEAF
D: -; J: TRBJ1-2; V: TRBV28; CDR3: ASSLKSNYGYT
D: -; J: TRBJ1-1; V: TRBV30; CDR3: AWSERQPTEAF
D: -; J: TRBJ2-1; V: TRBV27; CDR3: ASSSLGATSMNEQF
D: -; J: TRBJ1-2; V: TRBV18; CDR3: ASSPNQGHNYGYT
D: -; J: TRBJ1-4; V: TRBV27; CDR3: ASHRDKPSGKLF
D: TRBD1; J: TRBJ2-7; V: TRBV27; CDR3: ASSSPGTGGYEQY
D: -; J: TRBJ2-6; V: TRBV5-1; CDR3: ASSQMGPGSDSGANVLT